This TCR beta chain was profiled in a study of T cells after yellow fever vaccination. Each CDR3 protein gets one entry after TCRdb re-called the 5' RACE reads with MiXCR. The repertoire holds some 320,000 distinct CDR3 sequences, approximately 10% seen once, with about 3.7% in the top ten. This clonotype was counted between two and nine times. Its target is not known. Germline loops: CDR1 DFQATT, CDR2 SNEGSKA (reference sequence). CDR3 length equals 13 residues. V gave up 5 bases and J gave up 3 bases, with 10 bases separating them. General observations from the study: The booster saw the reappearance of most primary-vaccination clones (approximately 96% CD4, about 85% CD8). The CD4 compartment and the CD8 compartment contained a small share of clonotypes in common. One caveat is that FACS-sorted repertoires could contain abundant clonotypes contaminating from the bulk population.

The TCR sequence derives from a man aged 18 to 30 who received the YFV17D yellow fever vaccine. This rearrangement joins TRBV20-1 to TRBJ1-4, with D maybe TRBD1 (5 bases). This material consisted of CD4+ T cells sorted from PBMCs, taken 5 days after the yellow fever booster vaccination. CDR3: CSAAGLANEKLFF. CDR3 in DNA: TGCAGTGCTGCAGGGCTAGCTAATGAAAAACTGTTTTTT.